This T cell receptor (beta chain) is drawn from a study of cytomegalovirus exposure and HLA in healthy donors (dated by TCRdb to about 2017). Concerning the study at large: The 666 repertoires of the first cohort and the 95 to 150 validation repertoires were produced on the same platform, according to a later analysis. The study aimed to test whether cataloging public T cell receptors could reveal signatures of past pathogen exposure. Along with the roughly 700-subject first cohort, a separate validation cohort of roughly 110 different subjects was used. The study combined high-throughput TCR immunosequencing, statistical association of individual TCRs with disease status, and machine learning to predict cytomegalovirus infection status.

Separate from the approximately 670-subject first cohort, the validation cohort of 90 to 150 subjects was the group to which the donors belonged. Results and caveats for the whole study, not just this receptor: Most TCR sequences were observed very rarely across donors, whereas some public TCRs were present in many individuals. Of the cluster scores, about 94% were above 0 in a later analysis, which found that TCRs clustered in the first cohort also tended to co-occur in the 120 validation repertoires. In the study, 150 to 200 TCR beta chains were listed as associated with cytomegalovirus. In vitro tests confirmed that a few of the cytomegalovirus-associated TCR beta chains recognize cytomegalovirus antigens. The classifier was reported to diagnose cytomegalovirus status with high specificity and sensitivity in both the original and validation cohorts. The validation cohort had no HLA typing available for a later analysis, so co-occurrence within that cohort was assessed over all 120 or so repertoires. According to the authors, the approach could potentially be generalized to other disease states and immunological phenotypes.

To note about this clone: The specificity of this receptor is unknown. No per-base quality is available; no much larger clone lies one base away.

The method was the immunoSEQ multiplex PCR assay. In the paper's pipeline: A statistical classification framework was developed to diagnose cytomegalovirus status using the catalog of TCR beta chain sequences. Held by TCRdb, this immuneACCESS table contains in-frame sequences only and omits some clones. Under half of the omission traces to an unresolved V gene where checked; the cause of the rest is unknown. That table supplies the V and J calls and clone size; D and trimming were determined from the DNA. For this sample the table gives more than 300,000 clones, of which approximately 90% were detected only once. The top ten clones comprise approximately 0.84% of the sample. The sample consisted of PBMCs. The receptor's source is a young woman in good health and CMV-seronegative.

Read as DNA, the sequence is TGTGCCAGCATTGGGTCGACTAGCCGGGGTTACAATGAGCAGTTCTTC. This yields the protein CASIGSTSRGYNEQFF. In this chain, TRBV2 is recombined with TRBJ2-1; TRBD2 agrees with 7 junctional bases. From the germline V gene, CDR1 is SNHLY and CDR2 is FYNNEI. From cysteine to phenylalanine, the CDR3 is 16 amino acids long. Of the read, only the CDR3 DNA is kept; its 48 bases are in frame from base 1. V is trimmed back by 7 bases and J by 4 bases, and the junction contains 13 bases that no gene match accounts for. The variable domain in full, with residues beyond the CDR3 obtained from the reference TRBV2 and TRBJ2-1 genes, is EPEVTQTPSHQVTQMGQEVILRCVPISNHLYFYWYRQILGQKVEFLVSFYNNEISEKSEIFDDQFSVERPDGSNFTLKIRSTKLEDSAMYFCASIGSTSRGYNEQFFGPGTRLTVL.